Detailed here is one TCR beta chain. This clone appeared a single time. There is no known antigen for this receptor. No base-level quality is on record; no much larger clone is a single base apart. The germline V gene gives CDR1 as KGHDR and CDR2 as SFDVKD. V and J are trimmed by 7 bases and 2 bases, and the gene matches miss 5 bases of the junction. Spanning cysteine to phenylalanine, the CDR3 consists of 16 amino acids. The CDR3 DNA has 48 bases and is translated from base 1. The source of the sample is a study of blood T cell repertoires in COVID-19 (dated by TCRdb to about 2020). A note on the overall study: Collaborator samples came from the United States, Italy and Spain and covered acute and convalescent phases of COVID-19. The dataset comprised deeply sampled blood TCRbeta repertoires from subjects exposed to, actively infected with, or recovered from COVID-19. Samples came from the ongoing ImmuneRACE study (first 160 participants) plus 1,254 subjects from 6 global collaborators. A de-identified subject ID, COVID-19 status, age in years and sex were almost always included in the sample metadata. The repertoires were released in a freely available public database intended as a resource for research on the immune response to SARS-CoV-2. The prospective study material was composed of cDNA or gDNA derived from T cells, B-cell-depleted T cells, or PBMCs. Where available, HLA class I and class II types were obtained from metadata supplied by the sample provider rather than from assay-based typing.

The full study reports these points: The quantity of clinical and demographic metadata differed by source and by participant and was supplied without curation.

Collaborating institutions collected whole blood in K2EDTA tubes following their own protocols. For TCRbeta analysis, collaborators shipped samples as frozen whole blood, isolated PBMCs, or DNA extracted from either of those sample types. TCRbeta CDR3 regions were amplified from genomic DNA by means of the immunoSEQ Assay, a bias-controlled multiplex PCR. As for how the authors treated the data: The number of nucleated cells in each sample was estimated from the amplification of reference gene primers within the assay. To quantify the absolute abundance of each unique TCRbeta CDR3 rearrangement, sequence reads were collapsed and filtered. For each sample, productive Simpson clonality was calculated by taking the square root of Simpson's diversity index across productive rearrangements. TCRdb retrieved this table from immuneACCESS and kept in-frame rearrangements only. Not all clones are present; in checked studies, unresolved V genes account for under half, and no reason is known for the remainder. V, J and clone size reflect that table, while D and trimming were determined from the DNA. The sample contains about 110,000 clones, roughly nine tenths of them found a single time. The ten most abundant clones make up about a third of the sample.

The chain is assembled from TRBV24-1 and TRBJ2-3; 13 bases in the junction line up with TRBD2. The source is an elderly woman with acute or convalescent COVID-19. Sequenced sample: peripheral blood. The bases read TGTGCCACCAGCACTAGCGGGGGGGGCGTCACAGATACGCAGTATTTT. Its product reads: CATSTSGGGVTDTQYF.